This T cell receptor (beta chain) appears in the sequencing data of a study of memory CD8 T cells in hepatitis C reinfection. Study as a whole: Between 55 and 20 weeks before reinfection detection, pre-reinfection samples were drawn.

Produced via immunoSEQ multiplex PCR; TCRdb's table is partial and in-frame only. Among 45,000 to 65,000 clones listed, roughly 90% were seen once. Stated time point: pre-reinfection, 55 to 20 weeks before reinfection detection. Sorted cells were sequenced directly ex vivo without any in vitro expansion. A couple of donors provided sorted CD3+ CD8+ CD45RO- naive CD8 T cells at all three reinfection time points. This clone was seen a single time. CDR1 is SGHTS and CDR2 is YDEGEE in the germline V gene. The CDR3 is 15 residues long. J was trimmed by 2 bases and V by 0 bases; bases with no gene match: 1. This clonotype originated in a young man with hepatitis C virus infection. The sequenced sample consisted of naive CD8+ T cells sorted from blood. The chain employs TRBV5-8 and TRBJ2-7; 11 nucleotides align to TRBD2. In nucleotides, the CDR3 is TGTGCCAGCAGCTTGGGACTAGCGGGAACCTACGAGCAGTACTTC. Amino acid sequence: CASSLGLAGTYEQYF.